The clone carrying this T cell receptor beta chain appeared a single time. The data derive from a study of shared clonotypes between healthy human individuals. V lost 1 base and J lost 6, with 12 bases in between. The CDR3 has 14 amino acids. Germline loops: CDR1 SEHNR, CDR2 FQNEAQ (reference sequence). Naive CD8 cells, CD45RO-negative and positively selected for CCR7, excluded terminally differentiated effector memory CD45RA+ cells. Sequencing was performed with immunoSEQ multiplex PCR; in TCRdb, only in-frame clones are kept and a portion is missing. The sample records over 2 million clones, about 95% being singletons.

The sequenced sample was naive CD8+ T cells sorted from blood. The chain uses TRBV7-9 and TRBJ1-2; D is unclear. This TCR derives from a man aged 18 to 30 in good health. The chain's CDR3 is CASSLGEGVDGYTF. For the CDR3, the DNA is TGTGCCAGCAGCTTAGGGGAGGGAGTGGATGGCTACACCTTC. Complete variable domain (other parts from reference TRBV7-9 and TRBJ1-2): DTGVSQNPRHKITKRGQNVTFRCDPISEHNRLYWYRQTLGQGPEFLTYFQNEAQLEKSRLLSDRFSAERPKGSFSTLEIQRTEQGDSAMYLCASSLGEGVDGYTFGSGTRLTVV.